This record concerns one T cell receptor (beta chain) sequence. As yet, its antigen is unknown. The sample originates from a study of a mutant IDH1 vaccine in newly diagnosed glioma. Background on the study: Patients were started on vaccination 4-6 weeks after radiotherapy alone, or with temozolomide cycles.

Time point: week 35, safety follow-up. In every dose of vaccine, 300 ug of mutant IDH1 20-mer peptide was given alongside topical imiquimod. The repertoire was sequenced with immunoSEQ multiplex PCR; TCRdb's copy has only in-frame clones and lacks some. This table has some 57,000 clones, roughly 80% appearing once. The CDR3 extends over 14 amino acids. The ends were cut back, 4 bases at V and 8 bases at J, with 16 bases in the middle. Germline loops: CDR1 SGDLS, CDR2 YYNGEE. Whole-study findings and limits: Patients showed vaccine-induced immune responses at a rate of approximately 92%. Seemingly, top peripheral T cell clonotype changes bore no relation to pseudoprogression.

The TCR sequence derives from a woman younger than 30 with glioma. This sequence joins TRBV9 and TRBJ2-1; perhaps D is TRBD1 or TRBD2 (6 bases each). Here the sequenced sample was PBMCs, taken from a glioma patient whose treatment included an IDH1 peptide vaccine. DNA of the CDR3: TGTGCCAGCAGCCCACAGGGACTTACGGATGAGCAGTTCTTC. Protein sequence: CASSPQGLTDEQFF.